This TCR beta chain was observed in a study of T cells after yellow fever vaccination (dated by TCRdb to the late 2010s). For the study in its entirety: The SMART-Seq v4 Ultra Low Input RNA kit was used to prepare libraries from fractions with low cell numbers. To follow T-cell clones before and after both primary and booster YFV17D yellow fever vaccination, bulk TCR alpha and beta repertoires underwent longitudinal sequencing. Two healthy male donors, one aged 18 to 29 and one aged 30 to 40 years, made up the cohort. Blood was collected at multiple timepoints before and after primary and secondary immunization, and bulk PBMC replicates and cell subsets were isolated.

As regards this clonotype: Its target antigen remains unknown. Within one base of it there is no much larger clone, and no base qualities were kept.

TCR cDNA was made using 5'RACE template switching, a step that added a universal primer site and unique molecular identifiers. Priming for cDNA synthesis came from both the TCR alpha and TCR beta constant segments. Library amplification used two PCR steps, and the second PCR step added sample barcodes and sequencing adapters. Sequencing of libraries was performed on Illumina HiSeq 2500 (2x100 bp) or NovaSeq (2x150 bp). For the original study's pipeline: MIGEC was used to demultiplex reads and collapse the reads into UMI consensus sequences, and MiXCR was used for V(D)J alignment. Vaccine-responding clonotypes were identified with edgeR using replicate PBMC samples, with FDR below 0.01 and a log2 fold change above 5 up to day 15 being required. Each bulk clonotype was labeled CD4 or CD8 based on which sequenced repertoire, CD4 or CD8, contained the clonotype at higher abundance. Clones were called with MiXCR by TCRdb after fastp trimmed the public reads at Q25, and only in-frame beta chains were retained. Rows with a matching CDR3 protein are joined into one entry that keeps the most common DNA and genes. V and J calls and clone size were set by TCRdb, not the authors. Within this sample are 200,000 to 300,000 distinct CDR3 sequences, with approximately 6.7% of them counted one time only. The top ten clones comprise 1.1% of the sample.

Beyond this particular receptor, the publication reports: The study included only two donors, which limits how far the findings can be generalized. After the booster, most clones that had expanded after primary vaccination were detected again (approximately 96% of CD4 and more than 85% of CD8), suggesting broad maintenance of memory. The secondary T-cell response was found to be weaker but faster than the primary response, with a peak reached on day 5 rather than on day 15. Because abundant contaminating clonotypes from the bulk population could be contained in FACS-sorted repertoires, computational filtering was required. A small share of clonotypes was detected in both CD4 and CD8 compartments, with the overlap likely arising from convergent recombination.

The sample's treatment or condition label, decoded: live attenuated yellow fever vaccine strain. A standard Ficoll-Paque protocol was used to isolate PBMCs from peripheral blood. Dynabeads CD4 and CD8 positive selection kits were used to isolate the CD4 and CD8 T-cell fractions. RNA was extracted with TriZol from bulk PBMCs, CD4 and CD8 fractions, and dextramer-positive and dextramer-negative fractions. The sample in question was CD4+ T cells sorted from PBMCs, obtained on the day of the yellow fever booster vaccination. The TCR sequence derives from a man aged 25 to 40 who received the YFV17D yellow fever vaccine.

The nucleotide sequence is given as TGTGCCAGCCGGTCGACAGGGGGCAAGTATTTT. Translated, this is CASRSTGGKYF. The chain was built from TRBV25-1 and TRBJ2-3, with 10 bases matching TRBD1. Trimming leaves V shorter by 8 bases and J shorter by 13 bases, with the junction holding 6 bases beyond the gene matches. As encoded in the germline V gene, CDR1 is MGHDK while CDR2 is SYGVNS. The CDR3 numbers 11 residues from cysteine through phenylalanine. Only CDR3 DNA remains: 33 bases, in frame from the first base. Reference TRBV25-1 and TRBJ2-3 genes cover what lies past the CDR3, so the full variable domain is EADIYQTPRYLVIGTGKKITLECSQTMGHDKMYWYQQDPGMELHLIHYSYGVNSTEKGDLSSESTVSRIRTEHFPLTLESARPSHTSQYLCASRSTGGKYFGPGTRLTVL.